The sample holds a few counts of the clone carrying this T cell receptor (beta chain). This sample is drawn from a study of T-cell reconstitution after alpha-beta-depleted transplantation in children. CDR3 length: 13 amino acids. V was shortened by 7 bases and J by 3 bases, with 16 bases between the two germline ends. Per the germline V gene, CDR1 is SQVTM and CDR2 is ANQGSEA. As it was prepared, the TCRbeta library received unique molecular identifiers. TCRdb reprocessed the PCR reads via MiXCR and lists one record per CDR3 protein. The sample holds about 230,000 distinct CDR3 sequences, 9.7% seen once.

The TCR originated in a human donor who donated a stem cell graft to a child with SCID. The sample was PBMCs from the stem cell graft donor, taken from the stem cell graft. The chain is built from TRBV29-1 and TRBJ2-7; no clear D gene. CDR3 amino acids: CSAREDGYYEQYF. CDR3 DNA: TGCAGCGCCCGCGAGGACGGGTACTACGAGCAGTACTTC.